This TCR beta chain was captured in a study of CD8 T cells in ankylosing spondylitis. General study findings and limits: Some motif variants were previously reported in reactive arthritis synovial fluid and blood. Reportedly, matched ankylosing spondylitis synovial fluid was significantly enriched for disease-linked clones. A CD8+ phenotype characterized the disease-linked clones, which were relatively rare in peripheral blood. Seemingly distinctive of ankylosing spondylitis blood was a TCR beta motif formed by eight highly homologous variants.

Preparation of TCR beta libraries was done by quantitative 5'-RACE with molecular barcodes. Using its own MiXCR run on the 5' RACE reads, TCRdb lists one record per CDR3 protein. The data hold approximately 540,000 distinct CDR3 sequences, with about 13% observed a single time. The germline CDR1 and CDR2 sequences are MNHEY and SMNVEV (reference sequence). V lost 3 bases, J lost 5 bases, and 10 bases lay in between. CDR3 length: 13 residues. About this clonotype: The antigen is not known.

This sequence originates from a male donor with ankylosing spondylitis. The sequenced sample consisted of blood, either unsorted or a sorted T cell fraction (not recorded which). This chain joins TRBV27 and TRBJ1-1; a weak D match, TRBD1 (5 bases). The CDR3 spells CASSFWGRTEAFF. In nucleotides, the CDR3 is TGTGCCAGCAGTTTCTGGGGGAGGACTGAAGCTTTCTTT.